This section outlines one TCR beta chain sequence together with its context. This clone was found once. It lacks a known antigen. Nothing much larger sits one base from this clone, and base qualities are not available. Each collaborating institution followed its own protocols to collect whole blood in K2EDTA tubes. Collaborator samples were shipped for TCRbeta analysis as frozen whole blood, isolated PBMCs, or DNA extracted from either sample type. The V end loses 3 bases and the J end loses 4 bases, and a stretch of 8 bases separates them. The CDR3 measures 13 amino acids from cysteine to phenylalanine. Kept here is only the CDR3 DNA, which spans 39 bases and is read in frame from base 1. CDR1 and CDR2, per the germline V gene, are SGHTA and FQGNSA. This entry is derived from a study of blood T cell repertoires in COVID-19 (TCRdb year 2020). Study-level background: The collaborator samples originated in the United States, Italy and Spain and spanned the acute and convalescent phases of COVID-19. HLA class I and class II types, where available, came from metadata supplied by the sample provider rather than from assay-based typing. A de-identified subject ID, COVID-19 status, age in years and sex were almost always included in the sample metadata. The dataset comprised deeply sampled blood TCRbeta repertoires from subjects exposed to, actively infected with, or recovered from COVID-19. The material from the prospective study consisted of cDNA or gDNA derived from T cells, B-cell-depleted T cells, or PBMCs. Samples were obtained from the ongoing ImmuneRACE study (first 160 participants) and from 1,200 or so subjects provided by 6 global collaborators. A freely available public database, intended as a resource for researchers studying the immune response to SARS-CoV-2, is where the repertoires were released. The paper as a whole reports these results and caveats: The amount of clinical and demographic metadata varied by source and participant and was provided uncurated.

TCRbeta CDR3 regions were amplified from genomic DNA using the immunoSEQ Assay, a bias-controlled multiplex PCR. For the original study's pipeline: The number of nucleated cells in each sample was estimated by amplification of reference gene primers within the assay. To quantify the absolute abundance of each unique TCRbeta CDR3 rearrangement, sequence reads were collapsed and filtered. For each sample, productive Simpson clonality was calculated as the square root of Simpson's diversity index over productive rearrangements. TCRdb took this table from immuneACCESS and kept in-frame rearrangements with V and J called. Such tables lack part of the clones; where checked against another copy, unresolved V genes explain under half of the gap, and the rest is unexplained. V, J and clone size are those of that table, while D and trimming were read from the DNA. The sample has 30,000 or so clones on record, 85% of them singletons. The ten largest clones take up 7.5% to 10% of the sample.

Sequenced: peripheral blood. The V gene is TRBV7-2 and the J gene is TRBJ2-3, with no reliable assignment of the D segment. This clonotype was obtained from an elderly man with active COVID-19. The CDR3 amino acid sequence is: CASSFPSSDTQYF. The DNA sequence reads TGTGCCAGCAGCTTCCCGTCGTCAGATACGCAGTATTTT.